This passage covers 31 T cell receptor beta chains from one sample sequenced in a study of cytomegalovirus exposure and HLA in healthy donors. Researchers ran the PCR with 60 Vbeta and 13 Jbeta primers. The method was immunoSEQ multiplex PCR; TCRdb's version includes in-frame clones alone and lacks a portion of them. This sample has 99,000 or so clones, with around 10% found just once. Sequenced material: PBMCs. These receptors all stem from a man aged 40-49 years in good health and CMV-seropositive.

The chain recombines TRBV4-3 with TRBJ2-1, with 11 bases lining up with TRBD2. Trimming cost V 4 bases and J 9 bases; bases outside gene matches: 20. The CDR3 consists of 19 residues. The germline CDR1 and CDR2 sequences are LGHNA and YSLEER. This CDR3 reads CASSRDRFALAGEESEQFF. As DNA, the CDR3 is TGCGCCAGCAGCCGAGATAGGTTTGCACTAGCGGGGGAGGAAAGTGAGCAGTTCTTC.

In this sample, this clone turned up a few times. V usage is TRBV18 and J usage is TRBJ1-2, with 7 positions matching TRBD1. The ends lost 6 bases at V and 7 bases at J; junction bases unmatched: 17. The germline V gene has CDR1 KGHSH and CDR2 LQKENI. The CDR3 sequence is 16 residues long. CDR3 sequence (DNA): TGTGCCAGCTCGACTGCCCCGACAGGGCTACGGGGTGGCTACACCTTC. Encoded protein: CASSTAPTGLRGGYTF.

The rearrangement links TRBV6-1 to TRBJ2-2, with 13 positions matching TRBD2. Per germline, CDR1 MNHNS and CDR2 SASEGT. Trimming removed 5 bases from V and 4 bases from J; junction bases left unmatched: 10. CDR3 length: 18 amino acids. CDR3 loop: CASSKGLAGVQSTGELFF. CDR3 nucleotide sequence: TGTGCCAGCAGTAAAGGACTAGCGGGAGTTCAAAGCACCGGGGAGCTGTTTTTT.

J is TRBJ2-5 and V is TRBV5-6; TRBD1 agrees at 8 bases. CDR3 length equals 13 residues. Trimming at V came to 4 bases and at J to 5 bases, leaving 4 bases not matched to a gene. Per germline, CDR1 SGHDT and CDR2 YYEEEE. The CDR3 protein is CASSPTGEETQYF. CDR3 in DNA: TGTGCCAGCAGCCCGACAGGGGAGGAGACCCAGTACTTC.

V usage is TRBV7-8 and J usage is TRBJ2-2; unclear D gene. This CDR3 has 17 residues. The V end was cut by 1 base, the J end by 7 bases, with 19 bases between. The germline CDR1 and CDR2 sequences are SGHVS and FQNEAQ. The DNA of the CDR3 is TGTGCCAGCAGCTTAGTGATTGAGAGAGGTTGGCGCGGGGAGCTGTTTTTT. As protein: CASSLVIERGWRGELFF.

The chain employs TRBV14 and TRBJ2-5, with D possibly matching TRBD2 (6 bases). The J call could be wrong; TRBJ2-7 is a better fit for the DNA end. CDR1 is SGHDN, CDR2 FVKESK, per germline. This CDR3 is 14 amino acids long. In nucleotides, the CDR3 is TGTGCCAGCAGCCATATCAAGGAGGGCTACGAGCAGTACTTC. It yields the protein CASSHIKEGYEQYF.

The gene calls are TRBV19 and TRBJ2-1, with 10 positions matching TRBD2. The ends lost 7 bases at V and 10 bases at J; junction bases unmatched: 4. Germline CDR1 reads LNHDA; CDR2 reads SQIVND (reference sequence). The CDR3 totals 12 residues. The CDR3 loop is CASTSGSWEQFF. The CDR3 bases are TGTGCCAGTACTAGCGGGAGCTGGGAGCAGTTCTTC.

This chain uses TRBV6-6 with TRBJ1-5, with TRBD1 matching over 7 bases. The CDR3 has 14 residues. The trim removed 7 bases at V and 6 bases at J, leaving 9 bases unmatched. Germline CDR1 reads MNHNY; CDR2 reads SVGAGI (reference sequence). In DNA form, the CDR3 reads TGTGCCAGCACCTTAACAGGGGTAGTTCAGCCCCAGCATTTT. This codes for CASTLTGVVQPQHF.

This chain connects TRBV19 to TRBJ2-1, with a weak D call TRBD1 (6 bases). The CDR3 sequence is 14 residues long. Germline V CDR1 and CDR2: LNHDA, SQIVND (reference sequence). With 5 bases removed from V and 4 bases from J, the gap between germline ends came to 12 bases. The CDR3 DNA follows: TGTGCCAGTAGTGCAAACAGGGTTTACAATGAGCAGTTCTTC. It encodes CASSANRVYNEQFF. The full variable domain, with the rest looked up from reference TRBV19 and TRBJ2-1, is DGGITQSPKYLFRKEGQNVTLSCEQNLNHDAMYWYRQDPGQGLRLIYYSQIVNDFQKGDIAEGYSVSREKKESFPLTVTSAQKNPTAFYLCASSANRVYNEQFFGPGTRLTVL.

This clone appeared a few times. The chain joins TRBV7-2 to TRBJ2-1; 9 bases are a match to TRBD2. Germline CDR1 and CDR2: SGHTA and FQGNSA. Trimming cost V 3 bases and J 2 bases; bases outside gene matches: 5. The CDR3 spans 16 residues. In DNA, the CDR3 is TGTGCCAGCAGCTTGATAGCGGGAGTGGCCTACAATGAGCAGTTCTTC. As protein: CASSLIAGVAYNEQFF.

V usage is TRBV7-6 and J usage is TRBJ2-7; TRBD1 might be the D (5 bases). This CDR3 spans 14 amino acids. In germline, CDR1 is SGHVS, CDR2 FNYEAQ. The V gene lost 0 bases and the J gene lost 1 base, with 7 bases spanning the gap. CDR3 in DNA: TGTGCCAGCAGCTTAGCCAGGGTATCCTACGAGCAGTACTTC. It is translated as CASSLARVSYEQYF.

This clone was counted between two and nine times. This chain uses TRBV30 with TRBJ2-2, with TRBD1 as a possible D gene (5 bases). This CDR3 is 12 amino acids long. Trimming removed 4 bases from V and 3 bases from J, with 6 bases in between. Germline V gene lookup returns CDR1 GTSNPN and CDR2 SVGIG (reference sequence). The CDR3 nucleotides read TGTGCCTGGACACAGGACACCGGGGAGCTGTTTTTT. Its protein is CAWTQDTGELFF.

The gene calls are TRBV6-5 and TRBJ1-5; TRBD1 is a possible D gene (5 bases). Germline V CDR1 and CDR2: MNHEY, SVGAGI. This CDR3 comprises 14 residues. V was pared by 5 bases and J by 1 base, with 9 bases between. The CDR3 here is CASSVAGSNQPQHF. CDR3 nucleotides: TGTGCCAGCAGTGTAGCAGGGAGCAATCAGCCCCAGCATTTT.

This clone occurred a few times. The chain combines TRBV23-1 with TRBJ2-6, with 8 bases lining up with TRBD2. TRBV23-1 is annotated as an ORF whose role is uncertain. The CDR3 sequence is 18 residues long. J lost 0 bases, V lost 4 bases, and 8 bases had no gene match. CDR3 sequence (DNA): TGCGCCAGCAGTCCTCTAGCGGGCAGACTCTCTGGGGCCAACGTCCTGACTTTC. It is translated as CASSPLAGRLSGANVLTF.

V is TRBV28 and J is TRBJ2-1, with TRBD1 matching over 9 bases. The V gene's germline CDR1 is MDHEN and CDR2 SYDVKM. V lost 5 bases to trimming and J lost 2 bases; unmatched junction nucleotides: 7. The CDR3 is 16 residues long. This CDR3 is CASSDAGTGPYNEQFF. The CDR3 DNA is TGTGCCAGCAGTGACGCCGGGACAGGGCCCTACAATGAGCAGTTCTTC.

This clone was detected only a few times. The V call is TRBV7-9, the J call TRBJ2-1; 7 nucleotides agree with TRBD2. V was clipped by 5 bases and J by 1 base; unmatched bases: 2. The germline V gene encodes CDR1 SEHNR and CDR2 FQNEAQ (reference sequence). The CDR3 runs to 14 residues. The CDR3 region is CASSTSVSYNEQFF. CDR3 DNA sequence: TGTGCCAGCAGCACTAGCGTGTCCTACAATGAGCAGTTCTTC.

The chain recombines TRBV5-4 with TRBJ2-2; 7 bases map to TRBD1. The junction had 0 bases not matched to a gene; V was cut back by 3 bases and J by 4 bases. CDR1 SGHNT and CDR2 YYREEE come from the germline V gene (reference sequence). The CDR3 consists of 13 residues. The CDR3 DNA reads TGTGCCAGCAGCTGGACAGGCACCGGGGAGCTGTTTTTT. It yields the protein CASSWTGTGELFF.

V usage is TRBV7-9 and J usage is TRBJ2-1; 9 bases align to TRBD2. This CDR3 is built from 12 residues. The germline gives CDR1 SEHNR, CDR2 FQNEAQ (reference sequence). The V and J ends lost 11 bases and 8 bases, in that order; junction bases with no gene match: 7. The CDR3, as DNA: TGTGCCGGGAGCGGGAGGCCGGATGAGCAGTTCTTC. This sequence encodes CAGSGRPDEQFF.

V and J are TRBV9 and TRBJ2-7; D possibly corresponds to TRBD2 (5 bases). The V end lost 4 bases, the J end lost 2 bases, and 16 bases lay between the germline ends. Germline loops: CDR1 SGDLS, CDR2 YYNGEE. The CDR3 sequence is 15 residues long. The CDR3 reads CASSPRGAVPYEQYF. The CDR3, as DNA: TGTGCCAGCAGCCCTCGGGGTGCCGTTCCCTACGAGCAGTACTTC.

This sequence joins TRBV7-6 and TRBJ2-2; D call uncertain. CDR1 and CDR2 (germline): SGHVS, FNYEAQ. This CDR3 region has 16 residues. The ends were cut back, 0 bases at V and 6 bases at J, with 14 bases in the middle. CDR3 in amino acids: CASSLALGSTPGELFF. CDR3 nucleotide sequence: TGTGCCAGCAGCTTAGCGCTAGGCAGTACACCCGGGGAGCTGTTTTTT.

In this sample, this clone turned up a few times. The J gene is TRBJ1-5, the V gene TRBV6-1; D is uncertain. The CDR3 contains 13 residues. Trimming left V 1 base short and J 7 bases short, with 8 bases between. In germline, CDR1 is MNHNS, CDR2 SASEGT. CDR3 nucleotides: TGTGCCAGCAGTGAAGTGGGCGAACAGCCCCAGCATTTT. Encoded protein: CASSEVGEQPQHF.

CDR3 amino acids: CASSQDRRGGNTIYF. Here the CDR3 DNA reads TGCGCCAGCAGCCAAGACCGGAGAGGGGGAAACACCATATATTTT. J is TRBJ1-3 and V is TRBV4-1; D unclear. V was trimmed by 0 bases and J by 4 bases, leaving 10 bases between them. The CDR3 runs to 15 residues. CDR1 and CDR2 from the germline V gene are MGHRA and YSYEKL.

In its sample, this clone was seen a few times. V and J are TRBV7-9 and TRBJ2-7; D gene uncertain. Per germline, CDR1 SEHNR and CDR2 FQNEAQ (reference sequence). The CDR3 is made up of 13 amino acids. V was pared by 5 bases and J by 2 bases, with 10 bases between. CDR3 in amino acids: CASSKELTYEQYF. In DNA form, the CDR3 reads TGTGCCAGCAGCAAAGAGTTGACCTACGAGCAGTACTTC.

V and J are TRBV19 and TRBJ2-5, with D possibly being TRBD2 (6 bases). CDR1 LNHDA and CDR2 SQIVND come from the germline V gene (reference sequence). V lost 3 bases and J 6 bases, leaving 11 bases between the germline ends. The CDR3 runs to 13 residues. In DNA, the CDR3 is TGTGCCAGTAGTATTGGGGCGGGGAAGACCCAGTACTTC. The encoded protein is CASSIGAGKTQYF.

This clone has a handful of counts. V is TRBV28 and J is TRBJ1-3; D is unclear. This CDR3 contains 16 residues. The ends were cut back, 1 base at V and 2 bases at J, with 12 bases in the middle. Germline CDR1 is MDHEN and CDR2 is SYDVKM. The CDR3 spells CASSLFPLRAGNTIYF. For the CDR3, the DNA is TGTGCCAGCAGTTTATTTCCCCTAAGAGCTGGAAACACCATATATTTT.

The gene calls are TRBV13 and TRBJ2-1; 8 bases align to TRBD2. V gave up 4 bases and J gave up 6 bases; unmatched junction bases: 2. The CDR3 has 13 residues. Germline V gene lookup returns CDR1 PRHDT and CDR2 FYEKMQ (reference sequence). The CDR3 DNA sequence: TGTGCCAGCAGCTCTACTAGCGGCAATGAGCAGTTCTTC. It codes for CASSSTSGNEQFF. Variable domain in full (rest from reference TRBV13 and TRBJ2-1): AAGVIQSPRHLIKEKRETATLKCYPIPRHDTVYWYQQGPGQDPQFLISFYEKMQSDKGSIPDRFSAQQFSDYHSELNMSSLELGDSALYFCASSSTSGNEQFFGPGTRLTVL.

This clone turned up a few times. V gene TRBV29-1 combines with J gene TRBJ2-3; D possibly corresponds to TRBD2 (6 bases). CDR3 length equals 13 residues. With 5 bases removed from V and 2 bases from J, the gap between germline ends came to 11 bases. CDR1 and CDR2 (germline): SQVTM, ANQGSEA. The CDR3 protein is CSVSGTYTDTQYF. CDR3 nucleotide sequence: TGCAGCGTTTCAGGGACTTACACAGATACGCAGTATTTT.

A few counts support this clone. The gene calls are TRBV9 and TRBJ1-5; 7 bases align to TRBD1. The V gene end was trimmed by 4 bases and the J gene end by 3 bases; junction bases not matched to a gene: 7. In germline, CDR1 is SGDLS, CDR2 YYNGEE. CDR3 length equals 15 residues. CDR3 protein: CASSSDRDPNQPQHF. The CDR3 bases are TGTGCCAGCAGCTCCGACAGGGATCCCAATCAGCCCCAGCATTTT.

The chain links TRBV7-2 to TRBJ1-1, with 11 bases lining up with TRBD1. The CDR3 runs to 16 residues. Germline CDR1 is SGHTA and CDR2 is FQGNSA. The V segment lost 5 bases and the J segment 0 bases; nucleotides outside the gene matches: 5. CDR3 nucleotides: TGTGCCAGCAGCGAACGGACAGGGGGCTTGAACACTGAAGCTTTCTTT. The encoded protein is CASSERTGGLNTEAFF.

This clone was picked up a small number of times. This sequence joins TRBV19 and TRBJ2-2; TRBD1 matches 10 bases. Trimming at V came to 1 base and at J to 8 bases, leaving 7 bases not matched to a gene. In germline, CDR1 is LNHDA, CDR2 SQIVND (reference sequence). The CDR3 consists of 16 residues. CDR3 sequence reads: CASSIAPDRGRGELFF. The CDR3 DNA sequence: TGTGCCAGTAGTATAGCCCCGGACAGGGGGAGGGGGGAGCTGTTTTTT.

This sequence joins TRBV5-5 and TRBJ2-3; TRBD2 aligns across 11 bases. V shed 6 bases, J shed 1 base, and the junction held 7 bases outside the gene matches. CDR1 and CDR2 from the germline V gene are SGHKS and YYEKEE (reference sequence). This CDR3 has 16 amino acids. The CDR3 sequence is CASKPGLAERTDTQYF. Here the CDR3 DNA reads TGTGCCAGCAAGCCGGGACTAGCGGAGCGCACAGATACGCAGTATTTT.